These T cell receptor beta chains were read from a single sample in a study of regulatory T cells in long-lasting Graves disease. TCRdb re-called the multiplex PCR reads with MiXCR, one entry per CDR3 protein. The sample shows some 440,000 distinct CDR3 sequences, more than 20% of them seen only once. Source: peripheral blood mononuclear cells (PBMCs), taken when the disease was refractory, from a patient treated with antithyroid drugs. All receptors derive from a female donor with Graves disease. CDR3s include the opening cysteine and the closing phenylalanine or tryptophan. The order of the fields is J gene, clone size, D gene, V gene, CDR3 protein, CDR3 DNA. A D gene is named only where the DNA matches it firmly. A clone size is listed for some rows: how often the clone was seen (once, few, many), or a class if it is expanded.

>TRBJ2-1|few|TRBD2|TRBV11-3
CASSQGLAGAPSYNEQFF
TGTGCCAGCAGCCAGGGACTAGCGGGAGCCCCCTCCTACAATGAGCAGTTCTTC
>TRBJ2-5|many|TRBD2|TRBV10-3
CAISDTVTSAETQYF
TGTGCCATCAGTGACACCGTCACTAGCGCGGAGACCCAGTACTTC
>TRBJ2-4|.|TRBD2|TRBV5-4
CASSSAGVLNIQYF
TGTGCCAGCAGCTCAGCGGGAGTATTGAACATTCAGTACTTC
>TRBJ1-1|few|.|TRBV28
CASRRGGRYTEAFF
TGTGCCAGCAGGCGGGGGGGAAGGTATACTGAAGCTTTCTTT
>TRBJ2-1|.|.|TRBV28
CASGGSVRDNEQLF
TGTGCCAGCGGGGGATCGGTCCGAGACAATGAGCAGCTCTTC
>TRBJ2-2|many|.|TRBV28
CNSEAAGTGELFF
TGTAACAGCGAGGCCGCTGGAACCGGGGAGCTGTTTTTT
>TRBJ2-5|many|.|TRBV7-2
CASSLRGNWGETQYF
TGTGCCAGCAGCTTACGGGGGAACTGGGGGGAGACCCAGTACTTC
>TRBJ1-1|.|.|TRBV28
CASRPRGSAEALF
TGTGCCAGCAGACCGCGGGGCTCAGCCGAAGCTCTCTTT
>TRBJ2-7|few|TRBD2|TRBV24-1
CATRDSGRPYEQYF
TGTGCCACCAGGGATAGCGGGAGGCCCTACGAGCAGTACTTC
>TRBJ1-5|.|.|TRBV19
CASSRLGDQPQHF
TGTGCCAGTAGCAGGTTAGGGGATCAGCCCCAGCATTTT
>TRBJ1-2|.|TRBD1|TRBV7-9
CASSSTRQGYGYTF
TGTGCCAGCAGCTCAACCCGACAGGGTTATGGCTACACCTTC
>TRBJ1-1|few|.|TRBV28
CASSFGALNAEAFF
TGTGCCAGCAGTTTCGGAGCCTTGAACGCTGAAGCTTTCTTT
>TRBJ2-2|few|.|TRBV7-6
CASSLNIGRELFF
TGTGCCAGCAGCTTAAACATTGGGAGGGAGCTGTTTTTT
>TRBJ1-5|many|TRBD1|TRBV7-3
CASRLNAWDRGWEPQHF
TGTGCCAGCAGACTTAATGCGTGGGACAGGGGTTGGGAGCCCCAGCATTTT
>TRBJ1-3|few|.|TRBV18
CASSPPWQGIRSGNTIYF
TGTGCCAGCTCACCACCGTGGCAGGGAATACGCTCTGGAAACACCATATATTTT
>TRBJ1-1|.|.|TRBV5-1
CASSGRGPNTEAFF
TGCGCCAGCAGCGGCCGGGGTCCGAACACTGAAGCTTTCTTT
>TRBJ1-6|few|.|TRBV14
CASSQGSGAYNSPLHF
TGTGCCAGCAGCCAAGGATCCGGGGCCTATAATTCACCCCTCCACTTT
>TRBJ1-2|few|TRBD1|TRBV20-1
CSARDRDSYGYTF
TGCAGTGCCCGGGACAGGGATAGCTATGGCTACACCTTC
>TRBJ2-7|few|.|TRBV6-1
CATKLPGKDEQYF
TGTGCCACCAAACTTCCAGGGAAGGACGAGCAGTACTTC
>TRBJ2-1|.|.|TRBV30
CAWSDQGRSSYNEQFF
TGTGCCTGGAGTGATCAAGGGCGGAGCTCCTACAATGAGCAGTTCTTC
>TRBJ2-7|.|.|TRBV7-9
CASRVDGSYEQYF
TGTGCCAGCAGGGTGGACGGCTCCTACGAGCAGTACTTC
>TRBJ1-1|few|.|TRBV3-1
CASRQVAGGANTEAFF
TGTGCCAGCAGGCAAGTTGCCGGGGGTGCGAACACTGAAGCTTTCTTT
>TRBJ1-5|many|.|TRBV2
CASSLSLSNQPQHF
TGTGCCAGCAGTTTGTCCCTTAGCAATCAGCCCCAGCATTTT
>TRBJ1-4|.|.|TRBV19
CASSTWDGKNEKLFF
TGTGCCAGTAGTACCTGGGACGGCAAAAATGAAAAACTGTTTTTT
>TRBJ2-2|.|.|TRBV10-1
CASSTGNTGELVF
TGCGCCAGCAGCACAGGGAACACCGGGGAGCTGGTTTTC
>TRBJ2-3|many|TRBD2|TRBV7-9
CASSSERTSGRADTQYF
TGTGCCAGCAGCTCGGAACGGACTAGCGGGAGGGCAGATACGCAGTATTTT
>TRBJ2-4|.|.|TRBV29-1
CSIIIRGRGDIQYF
TGCAGCATCATCATAAGGGGGCGCGGGGACATTCAGTACTTC
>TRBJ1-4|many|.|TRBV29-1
CSVNPPGRRNEKLFF
TGCAGCGTTAACCCCCCGGGACGGAGAAATGAAAAACTGTTTTTT
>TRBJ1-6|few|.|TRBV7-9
CASSRAPGFYNSPLHF
TGTGCCAGCAGCCGGGCCCCTGGCTTCTATAATTCACCCCTCCACTTT
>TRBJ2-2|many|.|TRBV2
CASREGTSFGELFF
TGTGCCAGCAGGGAAGGGACCTCCTTCGGGGAGCTGTTTTTT
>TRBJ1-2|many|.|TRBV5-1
CASSLDTGMDGDTF
TGCGCCAGCAGCTTGGATACAGGGATGGATGGCGACACCTTC
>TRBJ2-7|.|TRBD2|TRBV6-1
CASSPYSGAGGEQYF
TGTGCCAGCAGTCCCTATAGCGGGGCTGGGGGCGAGCAGTACTTC
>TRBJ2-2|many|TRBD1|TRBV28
CASTTFRQGGTGELFF
TGTGCCAGCACCACCTTCCGACAGGGGGGCACCGGGGAGCTGTTTTTT
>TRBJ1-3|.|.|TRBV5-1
CASCPGNTIYF
TGCGCCAGCTGCCCAGGAAACACCATATATTTT
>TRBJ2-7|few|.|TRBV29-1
CSVGRDAYEQYF
TGCAGCGTTGGGAGGGACGCCTACGAGCAGTACTTC
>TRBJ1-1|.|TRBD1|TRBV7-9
CASSLAGGRGANTEAFF
TGTGCCAGCAGCTTAGCGGGGGGCAGGGGGGCGAACACTGAAGCTTTCTTT
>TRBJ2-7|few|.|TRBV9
CASSVGDIPYEQYF
TGTGCCAGCAGCGTAGGGGACATTCCCTACGAGCAGTACTTC